This T cell receptor beta chain came from a study of PD-1 blockade in classical Hodgkin lymphoma. This sample's time point: cycle 4 day 1 (C4D1), after six to seven weeks of nivolumab. Each of the patients experienced relapse following autologous stem cell transplantation, and their brentuximab vedotin exposure differed. The assay was immunoSEQ multiplex PCR, and TCRdb's table has in-frame clones only and misses some. The repertoire holds some 19,000 clones, with 80% as singletons. V shed 0 bases and J 2 bases; nucleotides not matched to a gene: 1. Germline V gives CDR1 SGHNT, CDR2 YYREEE (reference sequence). This CDR3 has 14 residues.

This chain links TRBV5-4 with TRBJ1-1; TRBD1 agrees at 7 bases. The receptor was isolated from a human donor with classical Hodgkin lymphoma. This material consisted of peripheral blood mononuclear cells (PBMCs), taken before the fourth cycle of nivolumab. The CDR3 sequence is CASSLGDRNTEAFF. CDR3 DNA sequence: TGTGCCAGCAGCTTGGGGGACAGAAACACTGAAGCTTTCTTT.